These 32 T cell receptor beta chains share one sample of origin, sequenced in a study of blood T cells in healthy people across ages. Alongside a J-beta primer mix, a sample-barcoded 5' primer served in a second PCR lasting about 7 to 11 cycles. TCRdb reprocessed the 5' RACE reads with MiXCR, giving one entry per CDR3 protein. Among approximately 810,000 distinct CDR3 sequences listed, 29% were seen once. Sequences were obtained from blood. These receptors all stem from an elderly woman in good health.

The chain recombines TRBV6-5 with TRBJ2-2; the D gene is possibly TRBD1 (5 bases). Trimming removed 6 bases at V and 7 bases at J, with 12 bases between. The CDR3 has 13 residues. The germline V gene has CDR1 MNHEY and CDR2 SVGAGI. The CDR3 coding sequence is TGTGCCAGCAGACCCAGGGTTAACGGGGAGCTGTTTTTT. It yields the protein CASRPRVNGELFF.

The sample holds many counts of this clonotype. The J gene is TRBJ1-2, the V gene TRBV20-1; weak D call: TRBD1 (6 bases). V shed 0 bases and J shed 7 bases, with 15 bases lying between them. From germline, CDR1 is DFQATT and CDR2 SNEGSKA (reference sequence). This CDR3 has 14 residues. The CDR3 spells CSARDSLRGRGYTF. In nucleotides, the CDR3 is TGCAGTGCTAGAGACTCGCTTCGGGGGCGTGGCTACACCTTC.

In regard to this clonotype: At one end, the junction sequence differs from germline, possibly due to a read error. The chain carries TRBV18 and TRBJ1-1; no clear D. This CDR3 has 15 amino acids. CDR1 and CDR2 (germline): KGHSH, LQKENI. In DNA form, the CDR3 reads TGTACCAGCTCGCCGGGGTCCCGGCGGGACACTGAAGCTTTCTTT. Residues: CTSSPGSRRDTEAFF.

In regard to this clonotype: This may arise from a read error, as a much more abundant clone is one base away. The chain combines TRBV5-5 with TRBJ1-5; D ambiguous. The V gene lost 3 bases and the J gene lost 4 bases, with 11 bases spanning the gap. The CDR3 spans 14 residues. The germline V gene has CDR1 SGHKS and CDR2 YYEKEE (reference sequence). This chain's CDR3 is CASSCGQTNQPQHF. CDR3 in DNA: TGTGCCAGCAGCTGCGGTCAGACGAATCAGCCCCAGCATTTT.

V gene TRBV4-1 combines with J gene TRBJ1-2; the D is unclear. The CDR3 is 15 amino acids. Trimming cost V 5 bases and J 2 bases, with 15 bases left between them. The germline gives CDR1 MGHRA, CDR2 YSYEKL. The CDR3 nucleotides are TGCGCCAGCAGCAATTTCGGTGTCGGAAACTATGGCTACACCTTC. This codes for CASSNFGVGNYGYTF.

The genes are TRBV29-1 and TRBJ2-2; a possible D gene is TRBD1 (5 bases). Germline values: CDR1 SQVTM, CDR2 ANQGSEA. CDR3 size: 13 residues. Trimming left V 3 bases short and J 7 bases short, with 12 bases between. The CDR3 reads CSVDQGGVGELFF. The CDR3 nucleotides are TGCAGCGTTGATCAGGGTGGGGTCGGGGAGCTGTTTTTT.

About this clonotype itself: A much larger clone is a single base away; this may be a read error. The J gene is TRBJ2-1, the V gene TRBV20-1; D call uncertain. V lost 7 bases and J 2 bases, leaving 18 bases between the germline ends. This CDR3 spans 15 amino acids. Germline-derived CDR1 and CDR2 are DFQATT and SNEGSKA (reference sequence). The CDR3 DNA is TGCAGTGTGTCGGTGCCGCTCGCCCCCTACAATGAGCAGTTCTTC. Its translation: CSVSVPLAPYNEQFF.

This clonotype was counted many times. V gene TRBV12-3 or TRBV12-4 combines with J gene TRBJ1-2, with D tentatively TRBD1 (5 bases). This CDR3 is 13 amino acids long. V gave up 6 bases and J gave up 3 bases, with 11 bases separating them. This CDR3 reads CASSSREDYGYTF. The CDR3 nucleotides are TGTGCCAGCAGCTCCAGGGAAGACTATGGCTACACCTTC.

This clonotype was counted ten times or more. The rearrangement uses TRBV29-1 and TRBJ2-1, with D tentatively TRBD1 (6 bases). CDR3 length equals 14 residues. CDR1 SQVTM and CDR2 ANQGSEA come from the germline V gene. Trimming stripped 6 bases from V and 1 base from J, with 13 bases between. CDR3 coding DNA: TGCAGCGTGCACAGGGTAGGTTCCTACAATGAGCAGTTCTTC. This encodes CSVHRVGSYNEQFF.

V is TRBV20-1 and J is TRBJ1-5; 7 bases align to TRBD1. CDR1 is DFQATT, CDR2 SNEGSKA, per germline (reference sequence). This CDR3 contains 15 residues. Losses at the gene ends were 2 bases for V and 7 bases for J; bases not matched to a gene: 11. CDR3 DNA sequence: TGCAGTGCTAGACCCAATACAGGGGATTTGCAGCCCCAGCATTTT. Residues: CSARPNTGDLQPQHF.

Many counts were recorded for this clonotype. The gene calls are TRBV6-5 and TRBJ2-3; TRBD2 matches at 7 bases. Germline assignment: CDR1 MNHEY and CDR2 SVGAGI. The CDR3 sequence is 15 residues long. With V trimmed by 6 bases and J by 2 bases, 8 bases remained unmatched. The CDR3 DNA follows: TGTGCCAGCAGCCCCCAGGGAGGGGCCACAGATACGCAGTATTTT. This gives the protein CASSPQGGATDTQYF.

The chain recombines TRBV19 with TRBJ2-7; a weak D match, TRBD1 (6 bases). The germline gives CDR1 LNHDA, CDR2 SQIVND (reference sequence). This CDR3 region has 13 residues. The V end was cut by 4 bases, the J end by 3 bases, with 10 bases between. The CDR3 DNA reads as TGTGCCAGTAGTAAACCAGGGGTCTACGAGCAGTACTTC. It yields the protein CASSKPGVYEQYF.

In regard to this clonotype: Since a much larger clone is just one base distant, this may be a read error. The genes are TRBV7-2 and TRBJ1-2, with a weak D call TRBD1 (6 bases). The CDR3 covers 16 residues. Germline loops: CDR1 SGHTA, CDR2 FQGNSA. Deletions cut 2 bases from V and 7 bases from J, with 20 bases between. CDR3: CASSLLQGVAARGYTF. The CDR3 bases are TGTGCCAGCAGCTTATTACAGGGTGTAGCGGCCCGTGGCTACACCTTC.

In its sample, this clonotype was seen many times. V and J are TRBV5-1 and TRBJ1-2; 7 positions match TRBD1. The germline V gene encodes CDR1 SGHRS and CDR2 YFSETQ. V was clipped by 3 bases and J by 0 bases; unmatched bases: 11. The CDR3 extends over 17 amino acids. The CDR3 is CASSSYGTEVANYGYTF. Written as DNA, the CDR3 is TGCGCCAGCAGCTCCTACGGGACAGAAGTAGCTAACTATGGCTACACCTTC.

CDR3 region: CASSRSGTGSNQPQHF. Here the CDR3 DNA reads TGTGCCAGCAGCCGGTCCGGGACAGGGTCTAATCAGCCCCAGCATTTT. The chain recombines TRBV7-2 with TRBJ1-5; TRBD1 agrees at 9 bases. V was pared by 5 bases and J by 4 bases, with 9 bases of the junction left unmatched. This CDR3 is 16 amino acids long. CDR1 is SGHTA and CDR2 is FQGNSA in the germline V gene.

This clonotype appeared many times. This chain uses TRBV12-3 or TRBV12-4 with TRBJ1-5; D remains unclear. The CDR3 is made up of 16 amino acids. V gave up 1 base and J gave up 0 bases, with 10 bases separating them. CDR3 nucleotide sequence: TGTGCCAGCAGTTTAGACGGCAGTTATAGCAATCAGCCCCAGCATTTT. Its translation is CASSLDGSYSNQPQHF.

V gene TRBV5-5 combines with J gene TRBJ2-2, with D tentatively TRBD1 or TRBD2 (6 bases each). V shed 3 bases and J shed 0 bases, with 15 bases lying between them. Germline V lookup: CDR1 SGHKS, CDR2 YYEKEE (reference sequence). This CDR3 has 17 amino acids. The CDR3 loop is CASSWGAGGANTGELFF. The CDR3, as DNA: TGTGCCAGCAGCTGGGGGGCGGGCGGAGCGAACACCGGGGAGCTGTTTTTT.

This clonotype was counted a single time. This clone may be a read error of a much larger clone one base away. The chain is built from TRBV12-3 or TRBV12-4 and TRBJ2-7, with a tentative D call TRBD2 (5 bases). The length of the CDR3 is 13 residues. The CDR3 DNA follows: TGTGTCAGCAGACTAAGTTTAGACTACGAGCAGTACTTC. Protein sequence: CVSRLSLDYEQYF.

In DNA, the CDR3 is TGTGCCAGCAGTTTAGGACCGTTTGGCTACACCTTC. As protein: CASSLGPFGYTF. The chain is built from TRBV12-3 or TRBV12-4 and TRBJ1-2; D unclear. This CDR3 region has 12 residues. V lost 1 base and J 7 bases, leaving 7 bases between the germline ends.

Of note for this clonotype: Being one base from a much bigger clone, this may be a read error. The chain recombines TRBV5-1 with TRBJ2-3; possible D gene TRBD1, 6 bases. From germline, CDR1 is SGHRS and CDR2 YFSETQ. The CDR3 covers 17 residues. The CDR3 coding sequence is TGCGCCAGCAGCAGCATACCCGGGGTCGAGGTGACAGGTACGCAGTATTTT. Translating gives CASSSIPGVEVTGTQYF.

This clonotype was counted many times. The chain combines TRBV10-3 with TRBJ2-1; 9 nucleotides align to TRBD1. The CDR3 runs 15 residues. The junction had 7 bases not matched to a gene; V was cut back by 10 bases and J by 0 bases. CDR1 and CDR2 (germline): ENHRY, SYGVKD. Here the CDR3 DNA reads TGTGCCACCGGACAGGGGTTGAGCTCCTACAATGAGCAGTTCTTC. This translates into CATGQGLSSYNEQFF.

This clonotype was picked up many times. The chain combines TRBV10-3 with TRBJ2-5; 7 bases align to TRBD2. Germline CDR1 and CDR2: ENHRY and SYGVKD. CDR3 length: 12 amino acids. V trimming: 7 bases; J trimming: 10 bases; junction bases outside the gene matches: 9. This chain's CDR3 is CAITGTKRLQYF. The CDR3 DNA is TGTGCCATCACCGGGACTAAACGGCTCCAGTACTTC.

This clonotype was found once. The chain uses TRBV19 and TRBJ2-2; D remains unclear. V was clipped by 10 bases and J by 7 bases, with 19 bases between them. Looked up from germline, CDR1 is LNHDA and CDR2 is SQIVND (reference sequence). There are 14 residues in the CDR3. As DNA, the CDR3 is TGTGCCACCAGGAGTGGGCAGGCAAGCGGGGAGCTGTTTTTT. This gives the protein CATRSGQASGELFF.

On this clonotype: A much bigger clone sits one base away, suggesting this may be a read error. The chain links TRBV28 to TRBJ2-7, with TRBD2 matching over 10 bases. Germline V gives CDR1 MDHEN, CDR2 SYDVKM. The length of the CDR3 is 16 residues. The ends lost 1 base at V and 10 bases at J; junction bases unmatched: 13. CDR3 nucleotides: TGTGCCAGCAGTTTATCCCTAGCGGGGGTTCAAGAGGCCCAGTACTTC. Its translation is CASSLSLAGVQEAQYF.

The table lists this clonotype with many counts. V gene TRBV6-6 combines with J gene TRBJ1-5; D is possibly TRBD1 (5 bases). CDR1 and CDR2 (germline): MNHNY, SVGAGI (reference sequence). The CDR3 loop spans 15 amino acids. V lost 11 bases and J lost 0, with 17 bases in between. CDR3 in amino acids: CACRETAYSNQPQHF. The CDR3 bases are TGTGCCTGCCGCGAGACAGCTTATAGCAATCAGCCCCAGCATTTT.

This clonotype occurred a few times. V usage is TRBV6-5 and J usage is TRBJ1-3; TRBD1 might be the D (6 bases). The CDR3 contains 15 residues. From germline, CDR1 is MNHEY and CDR2 SVGAGI. The V and J ends lost 5 bases and 4 bases respectively, with 15 bases between them. CDR3 protein: CASSTLQGTGNTIYF. CDR3 in DNA: TGTGCCAGCAGTACCCTCCAGGGGACCGGAAACACCATATATTTT.

This clonotype was observed a few times. The chain joins TRBV28 to TRBJ1-2; D call uncertain. This CDR3 has 13 amino acids. Germline CDR1 and CDR2: MDHEN and SYDVKM. V lost 2 bases and J 5 bases, leaving 9 bases between the germline ends. CDR3 sequence (DNA): TGTGCCAGCAGTTTAGAGGAGGGTTATGGCTACACCTTC. It specifies CASSLEEGYGYTF.

V and J are TRBV19 and TRBJ2-3; 10 bases map to TRBD2. Germline V lookup: CDR1 LNHDA, CDR2 SQIVND (reference sequence). V trimming: 7 bases; J trimming: 5 bases; junction bases outside the gene matches: 6. The CDR3 is 14 amino acids. This CDR3 reads CASTSGGAQDTQYF. The CDR3 nucleotides read TGTGCCAGTACCAGCGGGGGGGCCCAAGATACGCAGTATTTT.

Ten or more counts support this clonotype. This rearrangement joins TRBV18 to TRBJ2-7; D tentatively reads TRBD1 or TRBD2 (6 bases each). CDR1 and CDR2 from the germline V gene are KGHSH and LQKENI. V lost 4 bases and J lost 1, with 17 bases in between. The length of the CDR3 is 16 residues. CDR3 DNA sequence: TGTGCCAGCTCACGGGAAAACGGGGGCATGTCCTACGAGCAGTACTTC. This encodes CASSRENGGMSYEQYF.

The chain is built from TRBV12-3 or TRBV12-4 and TRBJ2-2; unclear D gene. The CDR3 contains 12 residues. V dropped 6 bases and J dropped 0 bases, with 2 bases sitting between them. This chain's CDR3 is CASRSNTGELFF. For the CDR3, the DNA is TGTGCCAGCAGATCGAACACCGGGGAGCTGTTTTTT.

Many counts were recorded for this clonotype. The chain combines TRBV5-1 with TRBJ2-6; D unclear. The CDR3 is 16 residues long. V lost 0 bases and J lost 4, with 11 bases in between. Germline loops: CDR1 SGHRS, CDR2 YFSETQ. The CDR3 sequence is CASSLAGIVGANVLTF. The CDR3 coding sequence is TGCGCCAGCAGCTTGGCAGGAATTGTAGGGGCCAACGTCCTGACTTTC.

There are many counts of this clonotype. The chain couples TRBV6-1 to TRBJ2-3; D unresolved. The CDR3 is 14 residues long. Trimming stripped 6 bases from V and 2 bases from J, with 12 bases between. CDR1 and CDR2 from the germline V gene are MNHNS and SASEGT. CDR3 loop: CASSQVLSTDTQYF. The CDR3 DNA reads as TGTGCCAGCAGCCAGGTCCTATCCACAGATACGCAGTATTTT.